This T cell receptor beta chain comes out of a study of resident and recirculating memory T cells in vitiligo. As for this clone: Its antigen is undetermined.

The CDR3 contains 14 residues. The germline gives CDR1 MNHEY, CDR2 SVGAGI. Trimming left V 2 bases short and J 3 bases short, with 11 bases between. Study-level points and caveats: Sequences differed between biopsy sites and patients, suggesting private specificity.

Generated by immunoSEQ multiplex PCR, the TCRdb table keeps only in-frame clones and is missing some. The profile shows about 76,000 clones, about 92% of them singletons. This clonotype was sampled from a male donor with vitiligo. The chain combines TRBV6-5 with TRBJ2-7; possibly TRBD2 for D (6 bases). Sequenced input: blood. The DNA of the CDR3 is TGTGCCAGCAGTTACACGGGAGAAAGCTACGAGCAGTACTTC. Translating gives CASSYTGESYEQYF.